This TCR beta chain was recovered during a study of vaccination effects on CD4 cells after COVID-19. Here immunoSEQ multiplex PCR was the method, and the copy in TCRdb shows in-frame clones only, minus some. The sample lists over 25,000 clones, 75% to 80% occurring once. In its sample, this clone was seen once. The antigen remains unidentified. Sequencing was preceded by expansion of antigen-specific CD4+ T cells with viral peptide pools in the ViraFEST assay. Subsequent to a culture period of about ten days, CD4+ T cells were isolated. Participants were given two doses of BNT162b2 or mRNA-1273 vaccine. Germline values: CDR1 SNHLY, CDR2 FYNNEI. This CDR3 contains 13 residues. Trimming took 2 bases from V and 8 from J, leaving 12 bases between them.

The receptor was derived from a human donor who received a COVID-19 vaccine. Some clones in this sample may be carry-over from other donors' samples. J is TRBJ1-2 and V is TRBV2; TRBD1 is a possible D gene (6 bases). This specimen was CD4+ T cells from PBMCs cultured with SARS-CoV-2 spike peptides, taken after COVID-19 vaccination. DNA for the CDR3: TGTGCCAGCAGTGAAAGGGCAGGGGTCGGCTACACCTTC. Protein: CASSERAGVGYTF.